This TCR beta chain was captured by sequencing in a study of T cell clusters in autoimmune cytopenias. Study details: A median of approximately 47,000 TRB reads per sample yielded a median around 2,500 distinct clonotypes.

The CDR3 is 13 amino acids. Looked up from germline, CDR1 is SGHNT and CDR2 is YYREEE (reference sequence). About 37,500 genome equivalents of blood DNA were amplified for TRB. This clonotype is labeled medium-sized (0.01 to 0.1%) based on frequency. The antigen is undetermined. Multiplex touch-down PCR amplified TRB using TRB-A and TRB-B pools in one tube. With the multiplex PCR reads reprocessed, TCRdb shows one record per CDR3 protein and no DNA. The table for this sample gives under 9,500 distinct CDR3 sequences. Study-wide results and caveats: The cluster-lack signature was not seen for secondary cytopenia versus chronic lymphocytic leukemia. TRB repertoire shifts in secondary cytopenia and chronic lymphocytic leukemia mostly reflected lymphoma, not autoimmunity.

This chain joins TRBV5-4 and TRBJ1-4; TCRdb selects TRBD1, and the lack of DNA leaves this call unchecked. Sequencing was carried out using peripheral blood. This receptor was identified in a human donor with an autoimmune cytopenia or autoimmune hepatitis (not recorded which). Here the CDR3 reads CASSLGQAGELFF.